A selection of T cell receptor beta chains follows, all from one sample in a study of blood T cell repertoires in COVID-19. Only in-frame clones appear in the TCRdb table, and some are missing; sequencing was by immunoSEQ multiplex PCR. The sample yields about 170,000 clones, 85% to 90% seen once. The specimen sequenced was peripheral blood. Receptors were obtained from a woman of 80 years or more with COVID-19, enrolled during active disease. Each CDR3 is given with its conserved first and last residue. The order of the fields is V gene, J gene, D gene, clone size, CDR3 protein, CDR3 DNA. D genes are given only for firm matches. The size entry is marked missing in some rows and otherwise reads once, few, many or a size class.

>TRBV9|TRBJ1-4|TRBD1|.
CASSGGGQRGEKLFF
TGTGCCAGCAGCGGTGGGGGACAGCGAGGTGAAAAACTGTTTTTT
>TRBV5-8|TRBJ1-3|.|.
CASSLQSVRHTGNTIYF
TGTGCCAGCAGCTTGCAGTCCGTCCGCCATACTGGAAACACCATATATTTT
>TRBV5-1|TRBJ1-5|.|.
CARSPGVGGQPQHF
TGCGCCCGCAGCCCGGGGGTGGGGGGTCAGCCCCAGCATTTT
>TRBV7-2|TRBJ2-2|.|.
CASSPEVLRGELFF
TGTGCCAGCAGCCCAGAGGTTTTGCGTGGGGAGCTGTTTTTT
>TRBV3-1/TRBV3-2|TRBJ1-6|.|.
CASSQDLVGALISPLHF
TGTGCCAGCAGCCAAGATCTTGTTGGGGCTTTAATCTCACCCCTCCACTTT
>TRBV5-8|TRBJ2-7|TRBD2|few
CASSAVLAGGGSYEQYF
TGTGCCAGCAGCGCCGTTCTAGCGGGAGGGGGGTCCTACGAGCAGTACTTC
>TRBV19|TRBJ1-4|.|.
CASSRYATNEKLFF
TGTGCCAGTAGTCGCTACGCAACTAATGAAAAACTGTTTTTT
>TRBV5-1|TRBJ2-1|.|.
CASTSTEVSSYNEQFF
TGCGCCAGCACCTCCACTGAGGTAAGCTCCTACAATGAGCAGTTCTTC
>TRBV4-3|TRBJ2-1|.|.
CASSLLTRPGAANEQFF
TGCGCCAGCAGCCTCTTAACTAGGCCGGGAGCGGCCAATGAGCAGTTCTTC
>TRBV5-1|TRBJ1-4|.|.
CASSLVGGEKLFF
TGCGCCAGCAGCTTGGTCGGGGGTGAAAAACTGTTTTTT
>TRBV4-2|TRBJ2-7|TRBD2|.
CASSKDSSGRAGEQYF
TGTGCCAGCAGCAAAGATTCTAGCGGGAGGGCGGGCGAGCAGTACTTC
>TRBV19|TRBJ2-2|.|few
CASSMEWELFF
TGTGCCAGTAGTATGGAGTGGGAGCTGTTTTTT
>TRBV12-3/TRBV12-4|TRBJ1-2|.|.
CASSLGQDYGYTF
TGTGCCAGCAGTTTAGGGCAGGATTATGGCTACACCTTC
>TRBV4-2|TRBJ2-1|TRBD2|.
CASGLGLAGDEQFF
TGTGCCAGCGGCCTAGGACTAGCTGGCGATGAGCAGTTCTTC
>TRBV15|TRBJ2-1|.|.
CATRANYNEQFF
TGTGCCACCAGGGCCAACTACAATGAGCAGTTCTTC
>TRBV27|TRBJ2-5|TRBD2|.
CASSSRAGGPTETQYF
TGTGCCAGCAGTTCGCGGGCGGGAGGGCCAACTGAGACCCAGTACTTC
>TRBV6-2/TRBV6-3|TRBJ2-4|TRBD1|.
CASSDRGVDIQYF
TGTGCCAGCAGTGACAGGGGAGTAGACATTCAGTACTTC
>TRBV9|TRBJ1-1|.|.
CASSSGPEAEAFF
TGTGCCAGCAGTTCCGGCCCCGAGGCTGAAGCTTTCTTT
>TRBV15|TRBJ2-2|TRBD1|few
CATSRGQTVTGELFF
TGTGCCACCAGCCGGGGACAGACCGTAACCGGGGAGCTGTTTTTT
>TRBV5-5|TRBJ1-1|TRBD1|.
CASSTHLDRGEAFF
TGTGCCAGCAGCACACACCTGGACAGGGGAGAAGCTTTCTTT
>TRBV4-3|TRBJ2-7|.|.
CASSQVAGSSSYEQYF
TGCGCCAGCAGCCAAGTGGCGGGTTCCTCCTCCTACGAGCAGTACTTC
>TRBV3-1/TRBV3-2|TRBJ1-1|.|few
CASSPQENTEAFF
TGTGCCAGCAGCCCTCAGGAGAACACTGAAGCTTTCTTT
>TRBV12-3/TRBV12-4|TRBJ1-5|.|.
CASSPGADQPQHF
TGTGCCAGCAGTCCAGGGGCTGACCAGCCCCAGCATTTT
>TRBV5-1|TRBJ2-7|.|.
CASSLEPQGYEQYF
TGCGCCAGCAGCTTGGAGCCACAGGGCTACGAGCAGTACTTC
>TRBV21-1|TRBJ2-1|.|.
CASSNDVAGGGSYNEQFF
TGTGCCAGCAGCAACGATGTTGCGGGGGGTGGGAGCTACAATGAGCAGTTCTTC
>TRBV20-1|TRBJ2-1|.|.
CSASSPGLYNEQFF
TGCAGTGCTAGTTCTCCGGGACTTTACAATGAGCAGTTCTTC